This T cell receptor (beta chain) emerged from a study of post-analysis software for immune sequencing data. At the level of the study: There were relapsing-remitting, secondary progressive and progressive-relapsing multiple sclerosis among the disease courses included. Findings of the study overall: TRBV5-6, TRBV5-1 and TRBV20-1 belonged to a set of about 5 TRBV segments that were more frequent in patients than controls.

In the case of this clonotype: What it binds is unknown.

cDNA libraries of TCR beta carried unique molecular identifiers. TCRdb called the PCR reads again in MiXCR, with one record for every CDR3 protein. The sample carries about 160,000 distinct CDR3 sequences, around 34% recorded once. The CDR3 extends over 14 amino acids. Germline V gene lookup returns CDR1 SGHRS and CDR2 YFSETQ. Deletions cut 4 bases from V and 1 base from J, with 8 bases between. The origin of this receptor is a girl aged 5-17 years with multiple sclerosis. The sample was blood, taken after autologous hematopoietic stem cell transplantation. The chain uses TRBV5-1 and TRBJ1-4; the D is unclear. CDR3 sequence: CASSPTETNEKLFF. In DNA form, the CDR3 reads TGCGCCAGCAGCCCCACTGAAACTAATGAAAAACTGTTTTTT. Full variable domain (remainder filled in from reference TRBV5-1 and TRBJ1-4): KAGVTQTPRYLIKTRGQQVTLSCSPISGHRSVSWYQQTPGQGLQFLFEYFSETQRNKGNFPGRFSGRQFSNSRSEMNVSTLELGDSALYLCASSPTETNEKLFFGSGTQLSVL.